A single sample gave rise to the 27 T cell receptor beta chains below, sequenced in a study of blood T cells in healthy people across ages. A second PCR, run for roughly 7 to 11 cycles, used a sample-barcoded 5' primer plus a J-beta primer mix. Each CDR3 protein gets one entry after TCRdb re-called the 5' RACE reads with MiXCR. The top ten clones hold approximately 2.1% of a sample with roughly 2 million distinct CDR3 sequences, 40% to 55% of them seen once. Sequencing input: blood. These receptors were taken from a woman aged 35 to 49 in good health.

This clonotype was seen a handful of times. J is TRBJ2-3 and V is TRBV21-1; the table's D call, TRBD1, has no DNA check behind it. TRBV21-1 is marked as a pseudogene. The CDR3 is made up of 16 amino acids. The CDR3 bases are TGTGCCAGCAGCCCGATAGACAGGGGGGCCGCAGATACGCAGTATTTT. Amino acid sequence: CASSPIDRGAADTQYF.

This clonotype was found a few times. J is TRBJ2-7 and V is TRBV20-1; TRBD2 matches 13 bases. The CDR3 is 14 residues long. V shed 4 bases and J 10 bases; nucleotides not matched to a gene: 10. The germline V gene encodes CDR1 DFQATT and CDR2 SNEGSKA (reference sequence). This CDR3 reads CSATGLAGVHTQYF. The CDR3 region has the DNA TGCAGTGCTACAGGACTAGCGGGGGTCCACACCCAGTACTTC.

The V call is TRBV7-8, the J call TRBJ1-2, with 11 bases fitting TRBD1. Unmatched junction bases numbered 9, after V lost 2 bases and J lost 7 bases. The CDR3 covers 16 residues. From germline, CDR1 is SGHVS and CDR2 FQNEAQ. In nucleotides, the CDR3 is TGTGCCAGCAGCTTATCGCCGGGACAGGGGGAGCGTGGCTACACCTTC. Protein: CASSLSPGQGERGYTF.

V and J are TRBV6-2 or TRBV6-3 and TRBJ2-7; no firm D call. CDR3 length: 15 amino acids. Trimming removed 2 bases from V and 3 bases from J, with 14 bases in between. Germline assignment: CDR1 MNHEY and CDR2 SVGEGT. CDR3 protein: CASSYLAGFYYEQYF. The CDR3 nucleotides are TGTGCCAGCAGTTACCTCGCAGGTTTTTACTACGAGCAGTACTTC.

The J gene is TRBJ2-1, the V gene TRBV4-3; 7 bases fit TRBD2. The V gene's germline CDR1 is LGHNA and CDR2 YSLEER. V lost 0 bases, J lost 4 bases, and 6 bases stayed unmatched. This CDR3 spans 16 amino acids. CDR3: CASSQDTAGRYNEQFF. DNA of the CDR3: TGCGCCAGCAGCCAAGATACAGCGGGGCGGTACAATGAGCAGTTCTTC.

The rearrangement joins TRBV3-1 to TRBJ1-5, with D tentatively TRBD1 (6 bases). The V end lost 4 bases, the J end lost 7 bases, and 14 bases lay between the germline ends. From germline, CDR1 is LGHDT and CDR2 YNNKEL (reference sequence). This CDR3 has 14 residues. The CDR3 nucleotides are TGTGCCAGCAGCCGCAGGGGTTTAGAACAGCCCCAGCATTTT. This encodes CASSRRGLEQPQHF.

The chain is built from TRBV6-2 or TRBV6-3 and TRBJ2-7; D is uncertain. Per the germline V gene, CDR1 is MNHEY and CDR2 is SVGEGT. The CDR3 is 12 amino acids. V shed 6 bases and J shed 7 bases, with 13 bases lying between them. CDR3 residues: CASRDAIWEQYF. CDR3 coding DNA: TGTGCCAGCAGGGACGCCATTTGGGAGCAGTACTTC.

The CDR3 DNA follows: TGCAGTGCGGCGGGGGGGCCAAACAATGAGCAGTTCTTC. Its translation is CSAAGGPNNEQFF. The chain has TRBV20-1 and TRBJ2-1; 9 bases agree with TRBD2. The junction had 5 bases not matched to a gene; V was cut back by 6 bases and J by 5 bases. The CDR3 is 13 residues long. The germline CDR1 and CDR2 sequences are DFQATT and SNEGSKA (reference sequence).

J is TRBJ2-5 and V is TRBV14; possibly TRBD1 or TRBD2 for D (5 bases each). CDR3 length: 16 amino acids. The germline V and J ends were trimmed by 4 bases and 5 bases, with 20 bases remaining between them. Germline CDR1 reads SGHDN; CDR2 reads FVKESK. CDR3 loop: CASSPASTDWEETQYF. The CDR3 nucleotides read TGTGCCAGCAGCCCAGCCTCGACAGATTGGGAGGAGACCCAGTACTTC.

This clonotype was observed a handful of times. V and J are TRBV20-1 and TRBJ2-7, with a possible D match to TRBD1 (6 bases). The germline V and J ends were trimmed by 5 bases and 0 bases, with 11 bases remaining between them. From germline, CDR1 is DFQATT and CDR2 SNEGSKA (reference sequence). The CDR3 is made up of 13 amino acids. CDR3 sequence: CSASRTASYEQYF. CDR3 in DNA: TGCAGTGCTTCCCGGACAGCCTCCTACGAGCAGTACTTC.

This clonotype was seen at least ten times. CDR3 bases: TGTGCCAGCAGCTTACAAGGCTTGGCGTATTTT. Translation gives CASSLQGLAYF. The J gene is TRBJ2-3, the V gene TRBV7-9; D not certain. The CDR3 totals 11 residues. Trimming shortened V by 2 bases and J by 14 bases, and 11 bases separated the two germline ends. Germline values: CDR1 SEHNR, CDR2 FQNEAQ (reference sequence).

This clonotype was counted only a few times. The CDR3 here is CAMGPNDEQFF. The CDR3 DNA follows: TGTGCCATGGGACCCAACGATGAGCAGTTCTTC. This chain uses TRBV10-3 with TRBJ2-1; D tentatively fits TRBD1 or TRBD2 (5 bases each). The CDR3 is made up of 11 amino acids. V lost 9 bases, J lost 8 bases, and 11 bases lay in between. Germline lookup yields CDR1 ENHRY and CDR2 SYGVKD.

This sequence joins TRBV28 and TRBJ2-3, with 9 bases that match TRBD2. The CDR3 loop spans 14 amino acids. V gave up 7 bases and J gave up 3 bases; unmatched junction bases: 5. CDR1 MDHEN and CDR2 SYDVKM come from the germline V gene. CDR3 loop: CASIWSGGTDTQYF. The CDR3 nucleotides are TGTGCCAGCATTTGGAGCGGGGGGACAGATACGCAGTATTTT.

This clonotype turned up a few times. This chain links TRBV18 with TRBJ2-1, with TRBD1 matching over 9 bases. Germline loops: CDR1 KGHSH, CDR2 LQKENI. The ends lost 0 bases at V and 3 bases at J; junction bases unmatched: 0. CDR3 length: 15 amino acids. CDR3 DNA: TGTGCCAGCTCACCACCGACAGGGGGCTACAATGAGCAGTTCTTC. It translates to CASSPPTGGYNEQFF.

The V gene is TRBV29-1, the J gene TRBJ2-1; D not certain. With 3 bases removed from V and 7 bases from J, the gap between germline ends came to 10 bases. Germline lookup yields CDR1 SQVTM and CDR2 ANQGSEA. The CDR3 is 12 amino acids. The CDR3 loop is CSVERSVNEQFF. As DNA, the CDR3 is TGCAGCGTTGAGCGGTCTGTAAATGAGCAGTTCTTC.

This chain uses TRBV27 with TRBJ2-5; 7 bases agree with TRBD2. With 3 bases clipped from V and 3 bases from J, the junction kept 7 bases outside the gene matches. The germline gives CDR1 MNHEY, CDR2 SMNVEV (reference sequence). This CDR3 has 15 amino acids. The CDR3 DNA reads as TGTGCCAGCAGTTTTTCGAGACTAGCTGAAGAGACCCAGTACTTC. It yields the protein CASSFSRLAEETQYF.

The gene calls are TRBV7-3 and TRBJ2-3; D might be TRBD1 (6 bases). The CDR3 is made up of 14 amino acids. Germline CDR1 reads SGHTA; CDR2 reads FQGTGA. V was pared by 2 bases and J by 4 bases, with 10 bases between. The CDR3 region is CASSLETGPDTQYF. The CDR3, as DNA: TGTGCCAGCAGCTTAGAGACAGGACCAGATACGCAGTATTTT.

This clonotype was detected a few times. The junction differs from germline at one of its ends, possibly a read error. The chain is built from TRBV20-1 and TRBJ1-6; D perhaps matches TRBD1 (5 bases). Germline CDR1 DFQATT, CDR2 SNEGSKA (reference sequence). This CDR3 region has 14 residues. CDR3 bases: TGCAGTGCTAGACAGGGATCCTTTAATTCACCCCTCCACTTT. Residues: CSARQGSFNSPLHF.

As regards this clonotype: Germline is not matched at one junction end, which may reflect a read error. The gene calls are TRBV9 and TRBJ2-4; a possible D gene is TRBD2 (5 bases). The DNA matches TRBJ2-5 better at its end, which makes the J call doubtful. CDR1 SGDLS and CDR2 YYNGEE come from the germline V gene. This CDR3 spans 14 amino acids. CDR3 coding DNA: TGTGCCAGCAGCGCTGGACTCTACCAGGAGACCCAGTACTTC. This gives the protein CASSAGLYQETQYF.

This clonotype came up a few times. V gene TRBV24-1 combines with J gene TRBJ2-5; TRBD2 agrees at 8 bases. Germline lookup yields CDR1 KGHDR and CDR2 SFDVKD. Trimming at V came to 0 bases and at J to 1 base, leaving 3 bases not matched to a gene. The CDR3 spans 16 residues. CDR3 sequence reads: CATSDLGRGAQETQYF. The CDR3 DNA sequence: TGTGCCACCAGTGATTTGGGGCGGGGGGCCCAAGAGACCCAGTACTTC.

V usage is TRBV20-1 and J usage is TRBJ1-2; D unclear. From germline, CDR1 is DFQATT and CDR2 SNEGSKA (reference sequence). With 0 bases removed from V and 3 bases from J, the gap between germline ends came to 20 bases. This CDR3 has 17 amino acids. CDR3 loop: CSARDPERQTKDYGYTF. The CDR3 region has the DNA TGCAGTGCTAGAGATCCTGAGAGACAAACTAAGGACTATGGCTACACCTTC.

This sequence joins TRBV7-2 and TRBJ2-5; no reliable D call. The DNA end is more similar to TRBJ2-7, so the J call may be wrong. CDR1 is SGHTA, CDR2 FQGNSA, per germline. CDR3 size: 13 residues. The CDR3 reads CTSSFTPGSEQYF. The CDR3 DNA reads TGTACCAGCAGCTTCACCCCAGGCTCCGAGCAGTACTTC.

Concerning this clonotype: One end of the junction is discordant with germline, which a read error may explain. The chain links TRBV7-6 to TRBJ2-7; 7 bases fit TRBD1. The CDR3 is made up of 13 amino acids. Germline lookup yields CDR1 SGHVS and CDR2 FNYEAQ. Written as DNA, the CDR3 is TGTGCCAGCAGCCGACAGGGTTCCTTCGAGCAGTACTTC. This translates into CASSRQGSFEQYF. The complete variable domain, with remaining parts taken from reference TRBV7-6 and TRBJ2-7, reads GAGVSQSPRYKVTKRGQDVALRCDPISGHVSLYWYRQALGQGPEFLTYFNYEAQQDKSGLPNDRFSAERPEGSISTLTIQRTEQRDSAMYRCASSRQGSFEQYFGPGTRLTVT.

The genes are TRBV5-6 and TRBJ2-5, with 11 bases aligning to TRBD2. The V gene end was trimmed by 1 base and the J gene end by 0 bases; junction bases not matched to a gene: 2. CDR3 size: 16 residues. The germline gives CDR1 SGHDT, CDR2 YYEEEE. The CDR3 sequence is CASSLPSGGYQETQYF. The CDR3 coding sequence is TGTGCCAGCAGCTTGCCTAGCGGGGGGTACCAAGAGACCCAGTACTTC.

This clonotype appeared many times. This rearrangement joins TRBV28 to TRBJ1-2; D gene uncertain. CDR1 and CDR2 from the germline V gene are MDHEN and SYDVKM. This CDR3 contains 12 residues. With 2 bases removed from V and 2 bases from J, the gap between germline ends came to 3 bases. CDR3 sequence reads: CASSLGNYGYTF. DNA of the CDR3: TGTGCCAGCAGTTTAGGGAACTATGGCTACACCTTC.

The chain uses TRBV12-3 or TRBV12-4 and TRBJ1-5; D unresolved. With 3 bases removed from V and 3 bases from J, the gap between germline ends came to 9 bases. The CDR3 runs 14 residues. CDR3: CASSLGRTNQPQHF. DNA of the CDR3: TGTGCCAGCAGTTTGGGGAGGACCAATCAGCCCCAGCATTTT.

Notes on this clonotype: Relative to the germline gene, one junction end is altered; a read error may explain this. The chain uses TRBV7-2 and TRBJ2-6; no reliable D call. The V gene's germline CDR1 is SGHTA and CDR2 FQGNSA. The CDR3 spans 14 residues. CDR3 nucleotides: TGTGCCTGCAGCTTGGGTCCTGGGGCCAACGTCCTGACTTTC. Translating it yields CACSLGPGANVLTF.